Listed below are T cell receptor beta chains from one sample, sequenced in a study of T-cell reconstitution after alpha-beta-depleted transplantation in children. TCRdb re-called the PCR reads through MiXCR, storing one row per CDR3 protein. The table includes fewer than 550,000 distinct CDR3 sequences, approximately 10% detected once. This material consisted of PBMCs, mostly from graft donor cells, taken 180 days after TCRalphabeta/CD19-depleted stem cell transplant. Receptors originate from a female patient aged 2-9 years who had a stem cell transplant for aplastic anemia, so the T cells may come from the graft donor. Each CDR3 is given with its conserved first and last residue. The D gene is left open where the match is weak. The size entry is marked missing in some rows and otherwise reads once, few, many or a size class.

D gene	J gene	clone size	V gene	CDR3 DNA	CDR3 protein
-	TRBJ1-1	many	TRBV5-1	TGCGCCAGCAGCTCGCGAACACCCTTCATGAACACTGAAGCTTTCTTT	CASSSRTPFMNTEAFF
-	TRBJ2-5	-	TRBV7-9	TGTGCCAGCAGCTTAGTGGGTTACGGGGAAGAGACCCAGTACTTC	CASSLVGYGEETQYF
-	TRBJ2-3	many	TRBV29-1	TGCAGCGTTGCTCAGGGAACAGATACGCAGTATTTT	CSVAQGTDTQYF
-	TRBJ2-7	few	TRBV27	TGTGCCAGCAGTCAAGGTCCGGCAACGTCCTACGAGCAGTACTTC	CASSQGPATSYEQYF
-	TRBJ1-1	-	TRBV4-1	TGCGCCAGCAGCCAATTGATCTTCAGGACCTCTGAAGCTTTCTTT	CASSQLIFRTSEAFF
TRBD1	TRBJ2-1	few	TRBV5-5	TGTGCCAGCAGCTTGGAGGGACAGAGGTACAATGAGCAGTTCTTC	CASSLEGQRYNEQFF
TRBD1	TRBJ1-1	-	TRBV19	TGTGCCAGTACCCCAGAAGGGGACAGGGCCACTGAAGCTTTCTTT	CASTPEGDRATEAFF
TRBD1	TRBJ1-1	few	TRBV4-3	TGCGCCAGCAGCCAAGATACCTCGGGACAGAAACTTAACACTGAAGCTTTCTTT	CASSQDTSGQKLNTEAFF
-	TRBJ1-2	few	TRBV7-9	TGTGCCAGCAGCACCCCCACCGGGAGTAAGGGCTACACCTTC	CASSTPTGSKGYTF
TRBD2	TRBJ2-1	-	TRBV2	TGTGCCAGCACGTCTAGCGGGAGTCCCTACAATGAGCAGTTCTTC	CASTSSGSPYNEQFF
TRBD2	TRBJ2-3	few	TRBV7-2	TGTGCCAGCAGCCTGGGGGGTTCTAGCGGGAGCACAGATACGCAGTATTTT	CASSLGGSSGSTDTQYF
-	TRBJ1-4	-	TRBV29-1	TGCAGCGTTGTAGGGGGGAACGAAAAACTGTTTTTT	CSVVGGNEKLFF
-	TRBJ1-5	few	TRBV7-9	TGTGCCAGCAGCTTAGGTGGGCAGAGAAATCAGCCCCAGCATTTT	CASSLGGQRNQPQHF
TRBD2	TRBJ2-5	-	TRBV11-2	TGTGCCAGCAGCTTATTTAGGACTAGCGGGGGGAGGTACCAAGAGACCCAGTACTTC	CASSLFRTSGGRYQETQYF
TRBD1	TRBJ2-3	many	TRBV20-1	TGCAGTGCTAGACAGGGGGCCTCCACAGATACGCAGTATTTT	CSARQGASTDTQYF
-	TRBJ1-4	few	TRBV7-9	TGTGCCAGCAGCTTAGATCCAGGGTGGCAAGAAAAACTGTTTTTT	CASSLDPGWQEKLFF
TRBD1	TRBJ1-1	many	TRBV5-1	TGCGCCAGCAGCTTTGACAGGGGGCTGACTGAAGCTTTCTTT	CASSFDRGLTEAFF
TRBD1	TRBJ1-1	few	TRBV28	TGTGCCAGCAGTTCCCCCCGACAGGGGGTGCGACCGGGGGACACTGAAGCTTTCTTT	CASSSPRQGVRPGDTEAFF
-	TRBJ2-3	few	TRBV7-9	TGTGCCAGCAGCTTAGCAGTAGCCACTGGCACAGATACGCAGTATTTT	CASSLAVATGTDTQYF
-	TRBJ1-2	few	TRBV7-3	TGTGCCAGCAGCTTAAAGGGAGGTTTGGACTACACCTTC	CASSLKGGLDYTF
TRBD1	TRBJ2-2	-	TRBV7-3	TGTGCCAGCAGCCCAGGGCCGGGGACAGGGAACACCGGGGAGCTGTTTTTT	CASSPGPGTGNTGELFF
TRBD2	TRBJ2-1	-	TRBV27	TGTGCCAGCGCCGGGACTAGCCCCAATGAGCAGTTCTTC	CASAGTSPNEQFF
TRBD1	TRBJ1-5	-	TRBV7-2	TGTGCCAGCAGCGGGGACAGGCCTCAGCCCGAGCATTTT	CASSGDRPQPEHF
TRBD1	TRBJ1-1	few	TRBV6-5	TGTGCCAGCAGTTCCGGGACAGGGACCTCCAACACTGAAGCTTTCTTT	CASSSGTGTSNTEAFF
-	TRBJ2-1	-	TRBV2	TGTGCCAGCAGCGAGCATGAAGGCGGGTACAATGAGCAGTTCTTC	CASSEHEGGYNEQFF
-	TRBJ2-3	few	TRBV28	TGTGCCACCATTGCTGGGACTGCCACAGATACGCAGTATTTT	CATIAGTATDTQYF
-	TRBJ1-4	few	TRBV27	TGTGCCAGCAGTTTCCTTGGGCAGATTAATGAAAAACTGTTTTTT	CASSFLGQINEKLFF